This passage covers 16 T cell receptor beta chains from one sample sequenced in a study of response to subunit inactivated influenza vaccine. TCRdb re-analysed the RT-PCR reads in MiXCR, keeping a single row per CDR3 protein. The sample has 650,000 or so distinct CDR3 sequences, 13% to 15% seen once. Sequences were derived from PBMCs from blood, sampled roughly 2 weeks before vaccination. These TCRs come from a man aged 50 to 60 who received an inactivated influenza vaccine.

This clonotype was seen repeatedly, ten times or more. The chain recombines TRBV7-9 with TRBJ2-3; TRBD2 matches 10 bases. Germline lookup yields CDR1 SEHNR and CDR2 FQNEAQ (reference sequence). This CDR3 is 17 amino acids long. With V trimmed by 5 bases and J by 3 bases, 11 bases remained unmatched. CDR3 amino acids: CASSPWRLAGFTDTQYF. The CDR3 DNA is TGTGCCAGCAGCCCATGGAGACTAGCGGGTTTTACAGATACGCAGTATTTT.

The rearrangement links TRBV20-1 to TRBJ2-2; D remains unclear. Per the germline V gene, CDR1 is DFQATT and CDR2 is SNEGSKA (reference sequence). Trimming left V 4 bases short and J 1 base short, with 7 bases between. There are 13 residues in the CDR3. DNA of the CDR3: TGCAGTGCTACCCCCCAGAACACCGGGGAGCTGTTTTTT. Translated, it gives CSATPQNTGELFF.

This clonotype has a handful of counts. The chain is built from TRBV6-2 or TRBV6-3 and TRBJ1-2; D gene unclear. CDR1 MNHEY and CDR2 SVGEGT come from the germline V gene. The CDR3 totals 15 residues. V lost 2 bases and J lost 0, with 10 bases in between. The CDR3 DNA reads TGTGCCAGCAGTTACCCGGACCGACCTAACTATGGCTACACCTTC. Its protein product is CASSYPDRPNYGYTF.

This clonotype was detected a few times. The chain combines TRBV6-5 with TRBJ1-2; D remains unclear. V lost 0 bases and J lost 1, with 9 bases in between. The germline V gene has CDR1 MNHEY and CDR2 SVGAGI. The CDR3 runs 15 residues. CDR3 bases: TGTGCCAGCAGTTACTCCGGGCTCCTTAACTATGGCTACACCTTC. Protein sequence: CASSYSGLLNYGYTF.

This rearrangement joins TRBV7-2 to TRBJ2-3; 9 positions match TRBD2. Germline CDR1 is SGHTA and CDR2 is FQGNSA. The trim removed 5 bases at V and 3 bases at J, leaving 6 bases unmatched. The CDR3 loop spans 15 amino acids. CDR3: CASSPGRGGTDTQYF. The DNA of the CDR3 is TGTGCCAGCAGCCCGGGGCGGGGGGGGACAGATACGCAGTATTTT.

The chain links TRBV27 to TRBJ2-5; 7 bases line up with TRBD2. Germline CDR1 MNHEY, CDR2 SMNVEV (reference sequence). The CDR3 sequence is 19 residues long. V shed 6 bases and J 5 bases; nucleotides not matched to a gene: 24. The CDR3 region has the DNA TGTGCCAGCAGCCCCCGGGTAGGGAAGCTTGGCGGGAGTGCCGAGACCCAGTACTTC. Its translation is CASSPRVGKLGGSAETQYF.

The gene calls are TRBV29-1 and TRBJ1-2; D might be TRBD1 (5 bases). Germline values: CDR1 SQVTM, CDR2 ANQGSEA. V shed 4 bases and J shed 6 bases, with 9 bases lying between them. CDR3 size: 11 residues. This chain's CDR3 is CSVARGDGYTF. CDR3 coding DNA: TGCAGCGTTGCCCGAGGGGATGGCTACACCTTC.

This chain uses TRBV6-1 with TRBJ1-6, with no clear D. Per germline, CDR1 MNHNS and CDR2 SASEGT. The germline V and J ends were trimmed by 2 bases and 9 bases, with 11 bases remaining between them. CDR3 size: 14 residues. CDR3 DNA: TGTGCCAGCAGTGAAAATGGATGGGGTTCACCCCTCCACTTT. Encoded protein: CASSENGWGSPLHF.

V is TRBV6-2 or TRBV6-3 and J is TRBJ2-1; TRBD2 is a possible D gene (5 bases). In germline, CDR1 is MNHEY, CDR2 SVGEGT. The V gene lost 8 bases and the J gene lost 2 bases, with 13 bases spanning the gap. The CDR3 contains 14 residues. The CDR3 DNA reads TGTGCCAGCGAAAGTCGGGGAACCTACAATGAGCAGTTCTTC. It encodes CASESRGTYNEQFF.

Ten or more counts support this clonotype. The chain links TRBV9 to TRBJ1-1, with D possibly being TRBD1 (5 bases). This CDR3 spans 16 amino acids. Germline CDR1 reads SGDLS; CDR2 reads YYNGEE. V gave up 4 bases and J gave up 1 base, with 17 bases separating them. Here the CDR3 DNA reads TGTGCCAGCAGCCCCCGGGGCAGGGTAGGGAACACTGAAGCTTTCTTT. Residues: CASSPRGRVGNTEAFF.

This clonotype was counted a few times. The rearrangement links TRBV4-3 to TRBJ1-2; D not certain. Germline assignment: CDR1 LGHNA and CDR2 YSLEER. This CDR3 is 15 amino acids long. Trimming shortened V by 0 bases and J by 2 bases, and 10 bases separated the two germline ends. Here the CDR3 DNA reads TGCGCCAGCAGCCAAGAAGATCCAGGAAACTATGGCTACACCTTC. Its protein product is CASSQEDPGNYGYTF.

The genes are TRBV6-2 or TRBV6-3 and TRBJ2-2, with 8 nucleotides matching TRBD1. Trimming at V came to 6 bases and at J to 4 bases, leaving 10 bases not matched to a gene. CDR1 and CDR2 from the germline V gene are MNHEY and SVGEGT. The CDR3 is 16 amino acids. The CDR3 spells CASSLDRGALTGELFF. The CDR3 DNA is TGTGCCAGCAGCCTAGACAGGGGAGCGCTCACCGGGGAGCTGTTTTTT.

This clonotype showed up just a few times. This chain uses TRBV27 with TRBJ2-7; TRBD1 might be the D (6 bases). Germline CDR1 and CDR2: MNHEY and SMNVEV (reference sequence). Trimming left V 2 bases short and J 8 bases short, with 10 bases between. This CDR3 region has 12 residues. CDR3 DNA sequence: TGTGCCAGCAGTTTAACAGGGCCTAAGCAGTACTTC. Protein: CASSLTGPKQYF.

This clonotype was detected only a few times. The V and J genes are TRBV19 and TRBJ2-1; the D gene is possibly TRBD1 (5 bases). The CDR3 is 14 residues long. In germline, CDR1 is LNHDA, CDR2 SQIVND (reference sequence). V lost 1 base and J lost 4, with 8 bases in between. The DNA of the CDR3 is TGTGCCAGTAGTATAGGACAGTATTACAATGAGCAGTTCTTC. Protein product: CASSIGQYYNEQFF.

The CDR3 region has the DNA TGCAGTCTAACAGGGGGAATCGATGAGCAGTTCTTC. Its translation: CSLTGGIDEQFF. The chain combines TRBV20-1 with TRBJ2-1; 8 bases agree with TRBD1. The CDR3 covers 12 residues. Per the germline V gene, CDR1 is DFQATT and CDR2 is SNEGSKA (reference sequence). The trim removed 8 bases at V and 8 bases at J, leaving 8 bases unmatched.

This sequence joins TRBV5-1 and TRBJ2-3; TRBD1 aligns across 10 bases. The V gene end was trimmed by 0 bases and the J gene end by 3 bases; junction bases not matched to a gene: 4. The CDR3 consists of 16 residues. In germline, CDR1 is SGHRS, CDR2 YFSETQ. CDR3 bases: TGCGCCAGCAGCTTGGGACAGGGGGCGAGGACAGATACGCAGTATTTT. This codes for CASSLGQGARTDTQYF.